The 20 T cell receptor beta chains reported below all come from one sample, sequenced in a study of cytomegalovirus exposure and HLA in healthy donors. 60 Vbeta and 13 Jbeta primers were used in PCR. Measured with immunoSEQ multiplex PCR; TCRdb has only the in-frame clones, and not every one. The sample carries around 75,000 clones, 76% recorded once. The sequenced sample was PBMCs. These receptors were obtained from a man younger than 35 in good health and CMV-seronegative.

The rearrangement joins TRBV5-5 to TRBJ2-7; D is undetermined. Trimming removed 0 bases from V and 4 bases from J, with 8 bases in between. Germline-derived CDR1 and CDR2 are SGHKS and YYEKEE (reference sequence). The CDR3 is made up of 13 amino acids. CDR3 residues: CASSLDIAYEQYV. The CDR3 DNA reads TGTGCCAGCAGCTTGGACATAGCATACGAGCAGTACGTC.

The chain joins TRBV29-1 to TRBJ1-4; D may be TRBD1 (6 bases). CDR1 SQVTM and CDR2 ANQGSEA come from the germline V gene. The V and J ends lost 2 bases and 8 bases respectively, with 9 bases between them. CDR3 length: 12 amino acids. The CDR3 DNA follows: TGCAGCGTTGAAAGGACAGCAGAAAAACTGTTTTTT. Amino acids: CSVERTAEKLFF.

In its sample, this clone was seen a few times. The chain recombines TRBV2 with TRBJ1-6; 9 positions agree with TRBD1. The CDR3 runs to 17 residues. Germline CDR1 SNHLY, CDR2 FYNNEI. Unmatched junction bases numbered 8, after V lost 8 bases and J lost 0 bases. CDR3 sequence reads: CASSNRGRASYNSPLHF. The CDR3 DNA is TGTGCCAGCTCGAACAGGGGGCGTGCCTCCTATAATTCACCCCTCCACTTT. The full variable domain, rest sourced from reference TRBV2 and TRBJ1-6, is EPEVTQTPSHQVTQMGQEVILRCVPISNHLYFYWYRQILGQKVEFLVSFYNNEISEKSEIFDDQFSVERPDGSNFTLKIRSTKLEDSAMYFCASSNRGRASYNSPLHFGNGTRLTVT.

V usage is TRBV5-1 and J usage is TRBJ1-4; 8 bases map to TRBD1. This CDR3 region has 14 residues. From germline, CDR1 is SGHRS and CDR2 YFSETQ. V lost 4 bases and J lost 8; bases outside the gene matches: 7. The CDR3 nucleotides read TGCGCCAGCAGCCGCGGGACAGGTGACGAAAAACTGTTTTTT. Protein sequence: CASSRGTGDEKLFF.

This clone is medium-sized within its sample. The V and J genes are TRBV6-4 and TRBJ2-1, with 11 positions matching TRBD2. Germline V lookup: CDR1 MRHNA, CDR2 SNTAGT. J was trimmed by 6 bases and V by 0 bases; bases with no gene match: 1. The CDR3 spans 15 residues. The DNA of the CDR3 is TGTGCCAGCAGTGACTCTAGCGGGGGGGCCAATGAGCAGTTCTTC. Amino acids: CASSDSSGGANEQFF.

In its sample, this clone was seen a few times. V and J are TRBV28 and TRBJ2-3, with D perhaps matching TRBD1 (5 bases). Deletions cut 5 bases from V and 2 bases from J, with 14 bases between. CDR1 MDHEN and CDR2 SYDVKM come from the germline V gene. The CDR3 sequence is 15 residues long. This CDR3 is CASSPLRTNTDTQYF. The CDR3 DNA reads TGTGCCAGCAGTCCCCTTCGGACAAACACAGATACGCAGTATTTT.

This rearrangement joins TRBV6-1 to TRBJ1-6; 7 bases align to TRBD1. The CDR3 runs to 13 residues. Germline CDR1 is MNHNS and CDR2 is SASEGT. V trimming: 4 bases; J trimming: 11 bases; junction bases outside the gene matches: 5. CDR3 sequence (DNA): TGTGCCAGCAGTGGGACAGGTTCACCACCCCTCCACTTT. It translates to CASSGTGSPPLHF.

The chain links TRBV7-9 to TRBJ1-4; D might be TRBD1 (6 bases). The germline gives CDR1 SEHNR, CDR2 FQNEAQ (reference sequence). The CDR3 is 14 amino acids. V was shortened by 4 bases and J by 8 bases, with 14 bases between the two germline ends. For the CDR3, the DNA is TGTGCCAGCAGCTCGCAGGGGCTAGAAGAAAAACTGTTTTTT. Translated: CASSSQGLEEKLFF.

The V gene is TRBV5-6, the J gene TRBJ2-3; TRBD1 might be the D (5 bases). Trimming left V 1 base short and J 6 bases short, with 18 bases between. This CDR3 region has 16 residues. Germline CDR1 and CDR2: SGHDT and YYEEEE. The CDR3: CASSLYTGRFSDTQYF. CDR3 DNA: TGTGCCAGCAGCTTGTATACAGGAAGATTCTCCGATACGCAGTATTTT. Drawing the rest from reference TRBV5-6 and TRBJ2-3, the complete variable domain is DAGVTQSPTHLIKTRGQQVTLRCSPKSGHDTVSWYQQALGQGPQFIFQYYEEEERQRGNFPDRFSGHQFPNYSSELNVNALLLGDSALYLCASSLYTGRFSDTQYFGPGTRLTVL.

This clone was counted between two and nine times. The J gene is TRBJ2-7, the V gene TRBV27; D possibly corresponds to TRBD1 (5 bases). Trimming removed 2 bases at V and 2 bases at J, with 13 bases between. The CDR3 sequence is 15 residues long. Germline V gives CDR1 MNHEY, CDR2 SMNVEV (reference sequence). In DNA form, the CDR3 reads TGTGCCAGCAGTTTACAGGGCCGGGCAACCTACGAGCAGTACTTC. Protein sequence: CASSLQGRATYEQYF.

The chain links TRBV19 to TRBJ1-1, with D perhaps TRBD1 (6 bases). The CDR3 sequence is 14 residues long. V shed 8 bases and J shed 0 bases, with 13 bases lying between them. CDR1 and CDR2 from the germline V gene are LNHDA and SQIVND (reference sequence). The DNA for the CDR3 is TGTGCCAGTGGGGAAGGACAGCTGAACACTGAAGCTTTCTTT. Protein product: CASGEGQLNTEAFF.

The chain has TRBV4-2 and TRBJ1-6, with 7 bases fitting TRBD1. J was trimmed by 0 bases and V by 0 bases; bases with no gene match: 8. The CDR3 contains 19 residues. In germline, CDR1 is LGHNA, CDR2 YNFKEQ. The CDR3 region is CASSQDRPGQSSYNSPLHF. For the CDR3, the DNA is TGTGCCAGCAGCCAAGATAGACCGGGACAGAGCTCCTATAATTCACCCCTCCACTTT.

This clone occurred once. The chain employs TRBV7-3 and TRBJ1-1; TRBD1 is a possible D gene (6 bases). Germline-derived CDR1 and CDR2 are SGHTA and FQGTGA. The CDR3 is made up of 15 amino acids. Trimming stripped 0 bases from V and 1 base from J, with 9 bases between. The CDR3 reads CASSLTGGPNTEAFF. The CDR3 DNA reads as TGTGCCAGCAGCTTAACAGGGGGACCGAACACTGAAGCTTTCTTT. The full variable domain, in which reference TRBV7-3 and TRBJ1-1 provide the parts outside the CDR3, is GAGVSQTPSNKVTEKGKYVELRCDPISGHTALYWYRQSLGQGPEFLIYFQGTGAADDSGLPNDRFFAVRPEGSVSTLKIQRTERGDSAVYLCASSLTGGPNTEAFFGQGTRLTVV.

This clone showed up just a few times. The V and J genes are TRBV7-2 and TRBJ2-3; 7 bases agree with TRBD2. CDR1 and CDR2 (germline): SGHTA, FQGNSA. CDR3 length: 16 amino acids. V lost 5 bases, J lost 5 bases, and 13 bases stayed unmatched. CDR3 protein: CASSKRGGVREDTQYF. Written as DNA, the CDR3 is TGTGCCAGCAGCAAGCGGGGCGGGGTCCGTGAAGATACGCAGTATTTT.

The V and J genes are TRBV7-2 and TRBJ2-3; 7 bases are shared with TRBD2. The CDR3 is made up of 13 amino acids. V gave up 5 bases and J gave up 3 bases; unmatched junction bases: 2. CDR1 and CDR2 (germline): SGHTA, FQGNSA. The CDR3 here is CASSPLATDTQYF. CDR3 nucleotides: TGTGCCAGCAGCCCACTAGCGACAGATACGCAGTATTTT.

This clone was picked up one time. J is TRBJ2-2 and V is TRBV9; 10 bases align to TRBD2. The V gene's germline CDR1 is SGDLS and CDR2 YYNGEE. This CDR3 has 18 amino acids. The ends lost 4 bases at V and 1 base at J; junction bases unmatched: 10. The CDR3 region has the DNA TGTGCCAGCAGCCAACGATATTCTAGCGGGGGGAACACCGGGGAGCTGTTTTTT. This encodes CASSQRYSSGGNTGELFF.

V gene TRBV4-3 combines with J gene TRBJ1-3, with D unresolved. Germline CDR1 and CDR2: LGHNA and YSLEER. The CDR3 has 15 amino acids. V dropped 4 bases and J dropped 0 bases, with 10 bases sitting between them. Here the CDR3 reads CASSPNVRSGNTIYF. CDR3 nucleotide sequence: TGCGCCAGCAGCCCCAACGTGCGCTCTGGAAACACCATATATTTT.

This chain uses TRBV7-7 with TRBJ2-1, with a weak D call TRBD1 (6 bases). In germline, CDR1 is SSHAT, CDR2 FNYEAQ (reference sequence). The CDR3 consists of 15 residues. Trimming stripped 5 bases from V and 0 bases from J, with 11 bases between. The CDR3 bases are TGTGCCAGCAGCGCCGACAGGAGCTCCTACAATGAGCAGTTCTTC. Protein product: CASSADRSSYNEQFF.

The genes are TRBV2 and TRBJ1-2, with D uncertain. V shed 4 bases and J shed 4 bases, with 13 bases lying between them. This CDR3 contains 14 residues. CDR1 SNHLY and CDR2 FYNNEI come from the germline V gene. The CDR3 sequence is CASSVTASPYGYTF. DNA of the CDR3: TGTGCCAGCAGTGTAACTGCTAGCCCCTATGGCTACACCTTC.

The chain recombines TRBV5-5 with TRBJ2-7; no clear D. Trimming left V 0 bases short and J 6 bases short, with 10 bases between. The CDR3 contains 13 residues. Per the germline V gene, CDR1 is SGHKS and CDR2 is YYEKEE (reference sequence). The CDR3 spells CASSLGGWGEQYV. The CDR3, as DNA: TGTGCCAGCAGCTTGGGGGGTTGGGGCGAGCAGTACGTC.